One T cell receptor beta chain is described in this entry. What it binds is unknown. The CDR3 totals 13 residues. V was pared by 5 bases and J by 8 bases, with 12 bases between. Germline CDR1 and CDR2: MDHEN and SYDVKM. This record belongs to a study of untreated major depressive disorder. Study observations and caveats: TRBV05-01 (Vbeta 5.1) usage was higher in CD4+ T cells of depressed patients than controls. Generalizability is limited by the comparatively small study sample.

Controls lacked current or lifetime mood disorder and scored 5 or less on depressive symptoms. Sequencing was performed with immunoSEQ multiplex PCR; in TCRdb, only in-frame clones are kept and a portion is missing. The top ten clones hold 0.65% to 1% of a sample with nearly 20,000 clones, 70% to 90% of them seen once. The TCR was taken from a woman under 40 in good health. Sample: CD4+ T cells from PBMCs. V is TRBV28 and J is TRBJ1-4, with D maybe TRBD1 (6 bases). The chain's CDR3 is CASSHGGPEKLFF. DNA of the CDR3: TGTGCCAGCAGTCACGGGGGCCCCGAAAAACTGTTTTTT. Using reference TRBV28 and TRBJ1-4 for the parts outside the CDR3, the full variable domain is DVKVTQSSRYLVKRTGEKVFLECVQDMDHENMFWYRQDPGLGLRLIYFSYDVKMKEKGDIPEGYSVSREKKERFSLILESASTNQTSMYLCASSHGGPEKLFFGSGTQLSVL.